Presented here are 7 T cell receptor beta chains from one specimen sequenced in a study of shared clonotypes between healthy human individuals. Assay used: immunoSEQ multiplex PCR; TCRdb lists only in-frame clones, some missing. Among 650,000 to 800,000 clones listed, just under 75% were seen once. Source material: memory CD4+ T cells sorted from blood. Indicated subset: CD45RA-negative fraction. The origin of the receptors is a woman aged 25 to 39 in good health.

The V call is TRBV7-9, the J call TRBJ2-1; 13 bases are a match to TRBD2. The CDR3 runs 18 residues. Germline V lookup: CDR1 SEHNR, CDR2 FQNEAQ (reference sequence). The junction had 10 bases not matched to a gene; V was cut back by 1 base and J by 7 bases. CDR3 sequence reads: CASSLVGTSGMKGNEQFF. CDR3 nucleotides: TGTGCCAGCAGCTTAGTGGGGACTAGCGGGATGAAAGGGAATGAGCAGTTCTTC.

The chain is built from TRBV5-6 and TRBJ1-2; D might be TRBD1 (5 bases). Germline lookup yields CDR1 SGHDT and CDR2 YYEEEE. This CDR3 is 13 amino acids long. V lost 4 bases to trimming and J lost 5 bases, with 12 bases between them. The DNA of the CDR3 is TGTGCCAGCAGCCCGAGGGGTAGTTATGGCTACACCTTC. As protein: CASSPRGSYGYTF.

J is TRBJ2-3 and V is TRBV7-3; the D gene is possibly TRBD2 (5 bases). Trimming cost V 4 bases and J 0 bases, with 14 bases left between them. The CDR3 loop spans 16 amino acids. Germline V gene data show CDR1 as SGHTA and CDR2 as FQGTGA. The CDR3 here is CASSSGGSVSTDTQYF. For the CDR3, the DNA is TGTGCCAGCAGCTCCGGTGGTAGCGTAAGCACAGATACGCAGTATTTT.

J is TRBJ2-5 and V is TRBV4-2; D possibly corresponds to TRBD2 (6 bases). CDR3 length: 21 amino acids. Germline V CDR1 and CDR2: LGHNA, YNFKEQ. Trimming stripped 3 bases from V and 1 base from J, with 30 bases between. The CDR3 DNA follows: TGTGCCAGCAGCCAGCAAATTGCCGGGACTCAACTTCACTCCCTCCAAGAGACCCAGTACTTC. The encoded protein is CASSQQIAGTQLHSLQETQYF.

This clone was seen only a few times. This chain uses TRBV1 with TRBJ2-3; the D call in the table, TRBD2, was not verified against the DNA. TRBV1 has pseudogene status. CDR3 length: 17 residues. CDR3 nucleotides: TGCACCAGCAGCCCTTTATCCGACTTGTCTAGCACAGATACGCAGTATTTT. Translating it yields CTSSPLSDLSSTDTQYF.

Points on this clone: This specimen includes other DNA sequences encoding the same CDR3. The gene calls are TRBV25-1 and TRBJ2-7, with D possibly TRBD2 on 5 matching bases. The CDR3 loop spans 13 amino acids. V shed 9 bases and J shed 4 bases, with 16 bases lying between them. CDR1 and CDR2 (germline): MGHDK, SYGVNS. CDR3 DNA sequence: TGTGCCAGTCGAAAAAGTCCGGGGTACGAGCAGTACTTC. Translated: CASRKSPGYEQYF.

The V and J genes are TRBV6-5 and TRBJ1-1; 7 bases are a match to TRBD1. V shed 6 bases, J shed 5 bases, and the junction held 9 bases outside the gene matches. Germline values: CDR1 MNHEY, CDR2 SVGAGI. This CDR3 region has 14 residues. DNA of the CDR3: TGTGCCAGCAGCCCGCACAGGGGAGATACTGAAGCTTTCTTT. Translated: CASSPHRGDTEAFF.